A selection of T cell receptor beta chains follows, all from one sample in a study of response to subunit inactivated influenza vaccine. Via MiXCR, TCRdb re-called the RT-PCR reads, giving one row per CDR3 protein. The data contain about 500,000 distinct CDR3 sequences, more than 15% of them singletons. The source material was CD4+ T cells sorted from PBMCs, sampled less than 30 months after vaccination. These receptors were collected from a man aged 45 to 75 who received an inactivated influenza vaccine. The CDR3 runs from the conserved cysteine through the conserved F or W. D genes are given only for firm matches. A clone size is listed for some rows: how often the clone was seen (once, few, many), or a class if it is expanded.

clone_size	v_call	j_call	cdr3_length	d_call	cdr3_aa	cdr3_nt
NA	TRBV9	TRBJ1-3	16	NA	CASSPAGTYSGNTIYF	TGTGCCAGCAGCCCAGCCGGGACGTACTCTGGAAACACCATATATTTT
NA	TRBV5-1	TRBJ2-4	17	TRBD2	CASSLVLAGGGVNIQYF	TGCGCCAGCAGCTTGGTTCTAGCGGGAGGGGGCGTGAACATTCAGTACTTC
few	TRBV7-6	TRBJ2-1	15	TRBD1	CASSSGQGSLNEQFF	TGTGCCAGCAGCTCGGGACAGGGTAGCCTCAATGAGCAGTTCTTC
NA	TRBV11-2	TRBJ2-7	14	NA	CASSPTGPNYEQYF	TGTGCCAGCAGCCCTACTGGACCCAACTACGAGCAGTACTTC
NA	TRBV5-1	TRBJ2-7	11	NA	CASSLESEQYF	TGCGCCAGCAGCTTGGAATCCGAGCAGTACTTC
few	TRBV2	TRBJ2-7	14	TRBD1	CASSDGTGGYEQYF	TGTGCCAGCAGTGATGGGACAGGGGGCTACGAGCAGTACTTC
few	TRBV6-1	TRBJ1-2	14	NA	CASRPYRESYGYTF	TGTGCCAGCAGGCCCTACCGGGAAAGCTATGGCTACACCTTC
few	TRBV12-3/TRBV12-4	TRBJ2-3	14	TRBD1	CASSGTGGTDTQYF	TGTGCCAGCAGTGGGACAGGCGGAACAGATACGCAGTATTTT
NA	TRBV21-1	TRBJ2-7	14	NA	CARRNSDRSYEQYF	TGTGCCAGGAGGAATTCCGACAGATCCTACGAGCAGTACTTC
NA	TRBV4-2	TRBJ1-2	16	NA	CASSQDLGGYGYGYTF	TGTGCCAGCAGCCAAGATTTGGGGGGGTATGGCTATGGCTACACCTTC
few	TRBV18	TRBJ2-4	15	NA	CASSPTRTAKNIQYF	TGTGCCAGCTCACCAACCCGGACAGCCAAAAACATTCAGTACTTC
NA	TRBV29-1	TRBJ2-7	11	NA	CSVGRTYEQYF	TGCAGCGTTGGCAGGACCTACGAGCAGTACTTC
NA	TRBV28	TRBJ1-2	14	NA	CASSFRRPRNDYTF	TGTGCCAGCAGTTTTCGACGGCCACGGAATGACTACACCTTC
NA	TRBV4-2	TRBJ2-1	15	NA	CASSQELATYNEQFF	TGTGCCAGCAGCCAAGAATTAGCGACCTACAATGAGCAGTTCTTC
NA	TRBV7-2	TRBJ2-2	12	NA	CASSPVAGELFF	TGTGCCAGCAGCCCGGTAGCCGGGGAGCTGTTTTTT